The entry below gives a single T cell receptor (beta chain) sequence along with its context. The sample is drawn from a study of control samples from healthy donors and cancer patients. This CDR3 contains 16 residues. The V end was cut by 9 bases, the J end by 9 bases, with 27 bases between. Germline CDR1 LNHDA, CDR2 SQIVND (reference sequence). Method: immunoSEQ multiplex PCR; TCRdb's copy keeps in-frame clones and lacks some. The table lists some 110,000 clones, 93% of them singletons. The J gene is TRBJ1-5, the V gene TRBV19, with D hard to call. Specimen: blood. This clonotype originated in a man under 40 in good health. This CDR3 is CASRFNHWVPEGPQHF. The DNA of the CDR3 is TGTGCCAGCCGATTCAACCATTGGGTCCCTGAGGGGCCCCAGCATTTT.